This T cell receptor beta chain was captured in a study of CD8 T cells in Susac syndrome. cDNA came from roughly 0.53 to 1 ug RNA primed by random hexamers. Using its own MiXCR run on the immunoSEQ multiplex PCR reads, TCRdb lists one record per CDR3 protein. Among over 100,000 distinct CDR3 sequences listed, about nine tenths were seen once. CDR3 length equals 15 residues. Per germline, CDR1 MNHEY and CDR2 SMNVEV (reference sequence). Trimming cost V 2 bases and J 0 bases, with 10 bases left between them. The sequenced material came from CD4+ T cells from PBMCs. V is TRBV27 and J is TRBJ1-1, with D perhaps matching TRBD1 (5 bases). This TCR derives from a human donor in good health. The chain's CDR3 is CASSLTQGLNTEAFF. CDR3 bases: TGTGCCAGCAGTTTAACGCAGGGATTGAACACTGAAGCTTTCTTT.